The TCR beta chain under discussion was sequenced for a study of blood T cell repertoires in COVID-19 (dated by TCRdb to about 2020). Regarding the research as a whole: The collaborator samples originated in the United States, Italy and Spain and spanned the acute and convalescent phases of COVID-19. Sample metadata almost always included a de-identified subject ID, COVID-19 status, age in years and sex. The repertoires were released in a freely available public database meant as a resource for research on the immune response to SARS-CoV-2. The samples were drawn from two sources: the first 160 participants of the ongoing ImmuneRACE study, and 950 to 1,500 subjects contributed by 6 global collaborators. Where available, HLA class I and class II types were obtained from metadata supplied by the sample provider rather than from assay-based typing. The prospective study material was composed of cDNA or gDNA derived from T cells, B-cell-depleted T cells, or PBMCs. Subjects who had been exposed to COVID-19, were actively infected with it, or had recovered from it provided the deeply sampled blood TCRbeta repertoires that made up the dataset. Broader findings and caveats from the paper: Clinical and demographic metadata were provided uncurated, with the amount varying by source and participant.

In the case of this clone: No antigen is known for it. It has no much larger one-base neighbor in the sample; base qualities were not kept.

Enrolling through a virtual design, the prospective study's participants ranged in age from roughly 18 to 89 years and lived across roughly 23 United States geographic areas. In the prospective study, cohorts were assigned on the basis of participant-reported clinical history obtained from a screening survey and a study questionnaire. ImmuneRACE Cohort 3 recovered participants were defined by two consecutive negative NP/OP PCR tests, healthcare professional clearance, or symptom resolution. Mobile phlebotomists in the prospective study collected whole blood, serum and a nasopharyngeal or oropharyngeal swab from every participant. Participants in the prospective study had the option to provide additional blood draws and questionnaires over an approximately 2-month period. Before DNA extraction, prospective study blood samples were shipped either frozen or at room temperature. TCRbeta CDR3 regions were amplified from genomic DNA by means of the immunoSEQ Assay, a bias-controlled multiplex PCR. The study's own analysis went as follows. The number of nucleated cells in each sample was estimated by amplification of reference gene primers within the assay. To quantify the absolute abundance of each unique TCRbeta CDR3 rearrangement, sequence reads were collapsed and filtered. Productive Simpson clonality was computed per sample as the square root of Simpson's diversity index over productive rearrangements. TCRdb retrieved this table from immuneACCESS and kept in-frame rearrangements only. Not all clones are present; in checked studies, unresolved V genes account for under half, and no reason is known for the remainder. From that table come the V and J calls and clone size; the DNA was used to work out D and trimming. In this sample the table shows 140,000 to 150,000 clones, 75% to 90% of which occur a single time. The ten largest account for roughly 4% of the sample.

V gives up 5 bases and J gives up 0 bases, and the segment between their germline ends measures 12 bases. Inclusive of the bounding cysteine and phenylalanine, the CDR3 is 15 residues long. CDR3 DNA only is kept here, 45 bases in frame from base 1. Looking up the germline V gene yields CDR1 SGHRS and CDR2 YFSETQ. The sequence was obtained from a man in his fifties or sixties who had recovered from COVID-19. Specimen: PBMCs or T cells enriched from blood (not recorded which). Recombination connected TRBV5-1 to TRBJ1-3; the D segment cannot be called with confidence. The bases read TGCGCCAGCAGACGTGGAGAAGGCTCTGGAAACACCATATATTTT. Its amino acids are CASRRGEGSGNTIYF. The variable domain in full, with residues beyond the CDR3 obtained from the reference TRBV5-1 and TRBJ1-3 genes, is KAGVTQTPRYLIKTRGQQVTLSCSPISGHRSVSWYQQTPGQGLQFLFEYFSETQRNKGNFPGRFSGRQFSNSRSEMNVSTLELGDSALYLCASRRGEGSGNTIYFGEGSWLTVV.